This TCR beta chain was recorded in a study of radiotherapy plus CTLA-4 blockade in lung cancer. A word on this clone: Its antigen remains unidentified.

Findings of the study overall: Together with interferon-beta, which increased in serum after radiation, early dynamic changes in blood T cell clones were reportedly the best predictors of response.

V dropped 5 bases and J dropped 4 bases, with 5 bases sitting between them. Germline CDR1 reads MDHEN; CDR2 reads SYDVKM. This CDR3 has 11 residues. Here immunoSEQ multiplex PCR was the method, and the copy in TCRdb shows in-frame clones only, minus some. The sample shows 45,000 or so clones, 73% of them seen only once. The input for sequencing was peripheral blood, taken from a patient treated with radiotherapy plus ipilimumab. The clonotype comes from a human donor with non-small cell lung cancer who had a complete response to radiotherapy plus ipilimumab. The chain joins TRBV28 to TRBJ1-2; no clear D gene. In nucleotides, the CDR3 is TGTGCCAGCAGTCTTTCCTATGGCTACACCTTC. Its protein is CASSLSYGYTF.